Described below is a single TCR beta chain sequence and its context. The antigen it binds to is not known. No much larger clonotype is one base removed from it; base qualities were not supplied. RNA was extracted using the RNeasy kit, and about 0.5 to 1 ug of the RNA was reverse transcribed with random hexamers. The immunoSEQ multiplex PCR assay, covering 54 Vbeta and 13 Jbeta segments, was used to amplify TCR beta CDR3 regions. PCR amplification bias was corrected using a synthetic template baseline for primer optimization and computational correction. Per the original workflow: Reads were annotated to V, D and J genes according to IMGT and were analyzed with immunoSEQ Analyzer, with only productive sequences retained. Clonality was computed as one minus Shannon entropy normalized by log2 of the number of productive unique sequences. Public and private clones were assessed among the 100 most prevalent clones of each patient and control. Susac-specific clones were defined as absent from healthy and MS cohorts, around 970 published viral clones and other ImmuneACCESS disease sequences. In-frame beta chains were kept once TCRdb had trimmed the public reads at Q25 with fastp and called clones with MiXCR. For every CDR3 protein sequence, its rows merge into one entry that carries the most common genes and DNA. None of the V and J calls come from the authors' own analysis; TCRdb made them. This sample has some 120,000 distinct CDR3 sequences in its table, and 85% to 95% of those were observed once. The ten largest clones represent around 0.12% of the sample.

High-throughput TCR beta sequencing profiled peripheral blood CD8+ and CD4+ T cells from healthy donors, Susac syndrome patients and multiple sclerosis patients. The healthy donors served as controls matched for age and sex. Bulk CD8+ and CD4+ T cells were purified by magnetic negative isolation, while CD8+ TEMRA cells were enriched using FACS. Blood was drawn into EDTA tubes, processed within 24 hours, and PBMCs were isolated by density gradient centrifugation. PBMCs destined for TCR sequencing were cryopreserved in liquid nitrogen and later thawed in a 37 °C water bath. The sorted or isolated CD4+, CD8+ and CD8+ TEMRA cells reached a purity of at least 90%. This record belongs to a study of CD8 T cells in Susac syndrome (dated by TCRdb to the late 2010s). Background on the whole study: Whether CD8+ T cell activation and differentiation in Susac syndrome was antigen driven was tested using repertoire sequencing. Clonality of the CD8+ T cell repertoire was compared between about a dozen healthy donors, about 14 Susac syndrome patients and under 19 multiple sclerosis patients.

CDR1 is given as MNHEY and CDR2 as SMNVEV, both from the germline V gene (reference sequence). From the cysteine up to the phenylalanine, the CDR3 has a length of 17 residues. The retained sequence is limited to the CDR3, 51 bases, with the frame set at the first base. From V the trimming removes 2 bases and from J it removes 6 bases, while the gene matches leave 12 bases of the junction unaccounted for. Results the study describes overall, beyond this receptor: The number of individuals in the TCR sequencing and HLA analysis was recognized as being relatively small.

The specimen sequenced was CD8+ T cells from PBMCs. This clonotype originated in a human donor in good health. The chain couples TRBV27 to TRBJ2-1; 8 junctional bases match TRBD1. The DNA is TGTGCCAGCAGTTTAGGGGGGATGGACAGGGTGGGCAATGAGCAGTTCTTC. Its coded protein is CASSLGGMDRVGNEQFF.